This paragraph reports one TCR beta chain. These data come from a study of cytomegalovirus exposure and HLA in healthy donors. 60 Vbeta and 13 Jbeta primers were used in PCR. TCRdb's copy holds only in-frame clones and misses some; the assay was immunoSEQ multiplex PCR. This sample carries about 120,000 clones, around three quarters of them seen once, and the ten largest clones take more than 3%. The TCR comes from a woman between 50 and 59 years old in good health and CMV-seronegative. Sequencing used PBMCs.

CDR3 coding DNA: TGTGCCAGTAGTGATAGGGGGACCTACGAGCAGTACTTC. The encoded protein is CASSDRGTYEQYF. The chain couples TRBV19 to TRBJ2-7, with a tentative D call TRBD1 (6 bases). The germline gives CDR1 LNHDA, CDR2 SQIVND (reference sequence). The V gene lost 5 bases and the J gene lost 2 bases, with 10 bases spanning the gap. This CDR3 is built from 13 residues.